What follows are 30 T cell receptor beta chains derived from one specimen sequenced in a study of glioma-infiltrating T cells. Amplification of TCR alpha and beta CDR3 regions from RNA used iRepertoire nested multiplex PCR. TCRdb re-analysed the multiplex PCR reads in MiXCR, keeping a single row per CDR3 protein. Of about 130,000 distinct CDR3 sequences detected, 24% appear once; the ten largest clones hold 25% to 30%. Material: glioma tissue, nonneoplastic brain tissue, or PBMCs (not recorded which). These receptors were taken from a human donor with low-grade glioma or glioblastoma, undergoing nonglioma brain surgery, or in good health (not recorded which).

This clonotype occurred many times. V and J are TRBV20-1 and TRBJ2-7; 11 bases are a match to TRBD2. The CDR3 contains 14 residues. With 3 bases clipped from V and 6 bases from J, the junction kept 7 bases outside the gene matches. Germline V CDR1 and CDR2: DFQATT, SNEGSKA (reference sequence). CDR3 region: CSASEGLAGSEQYV. The CDR3 DNA follows: TGCAGTGCTAGCGAAGGACTAGCGGGCTCCGAGCAGTACGTC.

This clonotype was recorded a few times. This CDR3 is CASSLDLTSGGLDTQYF. The CDR3 coding sequence is TGTGCCAGCAGCTTAGATTTGACTAGCGGGGGGCTGGATACGCAGTATTTT. The V and J genes are TRBV11-3 and TRBJ2-3; 13 positions match TRBD2. Germline V gene lookup returns CDR1 SGHNT and CDR2 YENEEA. This CDR3 comprises 17 residues. V gave up 0 bases and J gave up 6 bases; unmatched junction bases: 6.

This clonotype was observed a handful of times. The rearrangement joins TRBV7-2 to TRBJ1-5; possibly TRBD1 for D (5 bases). The CDR3 totals 21 residues. From germline, CDR1 is SGHTA and CDR2 FQGNSA. The ends were cut back, 5 bases at V and 3 bases at J, with 32 bases in the middle. Here the CDR3 reads CASSPSPRSHRGNRPNQPQHF. As DNA, the CDR3 is TGTGCCAGCAGCCCCTCACCGCGGAGCCATCGAGGGAACAGGCCCAATCAGCCCCAGCATTTT.

This clonotype occurred a few times. Compared with germline, one end of the junction differs, possibly owing to a read error. V and J are TRBV7-7 and TRBJ2-1; weak D call: TRBD2 (5 bases). This CDR3 is 15 amino acids long. Germline V gene lookup returns CDR1 SSHAT and CDR2 FNYEAQ (reference sequence). CDR3 loop: CASSVRLLEFGEQFF. For the CDR3, the DNA is TGTGCTAGCAGCGTCCGATTACTAGAATTCGGTGAGCAGTTCTTC.

Many counts were recorded for this clonotype. The rearrangement uses TRBV4-1 and TRBJ1-5; unclear D gene. V gave up 0 bases and J gave up 3 bases, with 12 bases separating them. The CDR3 runs 16 residues. CDR1 is MGHRA, CDR2 YSYEKL, per germline. CDR3 coding DNA: TGCGCCAGCAGCCAAGATCCCTGGTTCGACAATCAGCCCCAGCATTTT. Its protein product is CASSQDPWFDNQPQHF.

The chain carries TRBV9 and TRBJ1-6, with D unresolved. V lost 0 bases and J 7 bases, leaving 5 bases between the germline ends. In germline, CDR1 is SGDLS, CDR2 YYNGEE. The CDR3 covers 13 residues. CDR3 protein: CASSVVSNSPLHF. In nucleotides, the CDR3 is TGTGCCAGCAGCGTAGTCAGCAATTCACCCCTCCACTTT. The full variable domain, its missing parts supplied by reference TRBV9 and TRBJ1-6, is DSGVTQTPKHLITATGQRVTLRCSPRSGDLSVYWYQQSLDQGLQFLIQYYNGEERAKGNILERFSAQQFPDLHSELNLSSLELGDSALYFCASSVVSNSPLHFGNGTRLTVT.

The chain uses TRBV20-1 and TRBJ2-2, with D possibly being TRBD1 (5 bases). Trimming removed 5 bases from V and 6 bases from J, with 16 bases in between. Per the germline V gene, CDR1 is DFQATT and CDR2 is SNEGSKA (reference sequence). This CDR3 is 14 amino acids long. CDR3 DNA: TGCAGTGCTGGGCGGACATATGGCGCCGGGGAGCTGTTTTTT. Amino acids: CSAGRTYGAGELFF.

This clonotype was found many times. This sequence joins TRBV15 and TRBJ1-5, with D unresolved. This CDR3 region has 15 residues. CDR1 and CDR2 (germline): LNHNV, YYDKDF (reference sequence). The germline V and J ends were trimmed by 0 bases and 7 bases, with 13 bases remaining between them. The CDR3 DNA is TGTGCCACCAGCAGAGATCCCCTCCCGGACCAGCCCCAGCATTTT. Translation: CATSRDPLPDQPQHF.

This chain links TRBV20-1 with TRBJ2-7, with 7 bases fitting TRBD1. Losses at the gene ends were 6 bases for V and 0 bases for J; bases not matched to a gene: 5. The CDR3 sequence is 13 residues long. Germline loops: CDR1 DFQATT, CDR2 SNEGSKA (reference sequence). The CDR3 nucleotides read TGCAGTGCCGCGACAGGGATCTCCTACGAGCAGTACGTC. Its protein product is CSAATGISYEQYV.

Points on this clonotype: The CDR3 carries no conserved terminal phenylalanine or tryptophan, so it likely arises from a read error. This chain links TRBV6-1 with TRBJ2-3; the match to TRBD2 covers 8 bases. This CDR3 has 14 residues. Trimming took 6 bases from V and 1 from J; bases not matched to a gene: 3. Germline V lookup: CDR1 MNHNS, CDR2 SASEGT. CDR3: CASRSGGRTDTQYL. The CDR3, as DNA: TGTGCCAGCAGGTCGGGGGGGCGCACAGATACGCAGTATCTT.

This clonotype was detected ten times or more. The chain couples TRBV27 to TRBJ1-1; no clear D. V was cut by 2 bases and J by 3 bases, with 7 bases left in between. Germline V lookup: CDR1 MNHEY, CDR2 SMNVEV (reference sequence). The CDR3 is made up of 13 amino acids. DNA of the CDR3: TGTGCCAGCAGTTTACTCCAGGACACTGAAGCTTTCTTT. This gives the protein CASSLLQDTEAFF.

J is TRBJ2-5 and V is TRBV15; D unresolved. The germline gives CDR1 LNHNV, CDR2 YYDKDF (reference sequence). This CDR3 has 13 amino acids. The V end was cut by 5 bases, the J end by 7 bases, with 14 bases between. Here the CDR3 reads CATSVSPSSTQYF. The CDR3 DNA sequence: TGTGCCACCAGCGTGTCTCCATCTTCGACCCAGTACTTC.

This clonotype was recorded many times. The rearrangement joins TRBV20-1 to TRBJ2-3; 7 bases line up with TRBD1. V was clipped by 5 bases and J by 3 bases; unmatched bases: 17. Germline V CDR1 and CDR2: DFQATT, SNEGSKA (reference sequence). There are 17 residues in the CDR3. CDR3 in amino acids: CSAPAPQTGFSTDTQYF. In nucleotides, the CDR3 is TGCAGTGCTCCAGCACCTCAGACAGGGTTTTCGACAGATACGCAGTATTTT.

The chain couples TRBV9 to TRBJ1-2; D gene unclear. With 4 bases removed from V and 6 bases from J, the gap between germline ends came to 19 bases. Germline-derived CDR1 and CDR2 are SGDLS and YYNGEE. The CDR3 runs to 15 residues. CDR3 protein: CASSPPAGLGDGYTF. CDR3 bases: TGTGCCAGCAGCCCACCCGCAGGACTCGGGGATGGCTACACCTTC.

This clonotype showed up just a few times. The rearrangement links TRBV28 to TRBJ2-5; D is tentatively TRBD1 or TRBD2 (5 bases each). Germline CDR1 is MDHEN and CDR2 is SYDVKM. Trimming took off 7 bases at V and 1 base at J, with 10 bases between the two ends. This CDR3 comprises 13 residues. CDR3 amino acids: CASTPGGQETQYF. CDR3 DNA sequence: TGTGCCAGCACTCCTGGGGGCCAAGAGACCCAGTACTTC.

The gene calls are TRBV13 and TRBJ1-6, with TRBD1 matching over 9 bases. V lost 6 bases and J lost 8; bases outside the gene matches: 8. Germline V CDR1 and CDR2: PRHDT, FYEKMQ (reference sequence). The CDR3 is made up of 15 amino acids. The CDR3 here is CASRHRGPLDSPLHF. In DNA, the CDR3 is TGTGCCAGCAGGCACAGGGGGCCGCTCGATTCACCCCTCCACTTT.

In its sample, this clonotype was seen many times. V and J are TRBV28 and TRBJ1-5, with D maybe TRBD1 (5 bases). CDR3 length: 17 amino acids. Trimming cost V 5 bases and J 2 bases, with 19 bases left between them. Germline CDR1 reads MDHEN; CDR2 reads SYDVKM. The DNA for the CDR3 is TGTGCCAGCAGTCCGCTTTATGGAGTAGGGGGCAATCAGCCCCAGCATTTT. It encodes CASSPLYGVGGNQPQHF.

This clonotype was detected only a few times. This chain connects TRBV5-1 to TRBJ1-1; D might be TRBD1 (6 bases). Per the germline V gene, CDR1 is SGHRS and CDR2 is YFSETQ. CDR3 length: 15 residues. With 4 bases removed from V and 2 bases from J, the gap between germline ends came to 15 bases. The CDR3 loop reads CASSPQGMGNTEAFF. The CDR3 bases are TGCGCCAGCAGCCCCCAGGGGATGGGAAACACTGAAGCTTTCTTT.

This clonotype came up many times. The chain joins TRBV27 to TRBJ1-2; TRBD1 aligns across 9 bases. This CDR3 has 13 residues. Germline-derived CDR1 and CDR2 are MNHEY and SMNVEV (reference sequence). The trim removed 5 bases at V and 7 bases at J, leaving 5 bases unmatched. The CDR3: CASSPGTGFGYTF. Here the CDR3 DNA reads TGTGCCAGCAGTCCCGGGACAGGGTTTGGCTACACCTTC.

This clonotype was seen only once. This chain connects TRBV18 to TRBJ2-4, with 8 bases identical to TRBD1. V shed 3 bases and J 3 bases; nucleotides not matched to a gene: 4. The germline V gene has CDR1 KGHSH and CDR2 LQKENI. The CDR3 loop spans 15 amino acids. The CDR3 DNA sequence: TGTGCCAGCTCACCCCCGGACAGGGACAAAAACATTCAGTACTTC. This codes for CASSPPDRDKNIQYF. The full variable domain, completed using reference TRBV18 and TRBJ2-4, is NAGVMQNPRHLVRRRGQEARLRCSPMKGHSHVYWYRQLPEEGLKFMVYLQKENIIDESGMPKERFSAEFPKEGPSILRIQQVVRGDSAAYFCASSPPDRDKNIQYFGAGTRLSVL.

This chain connects TRBV24-1 to TRBJ2-3, with D unresolved. V lost 4 bases and J lost 6, with 10 bases in between. CDR3 length: 13 residues. Germline CDR1 reads KGHDR; CDR2 reads SFDVKD. CDR3: CATSDPGRDTQYF. CDR3 nucleotides: TGTGCCACCAGTGACCCTGGACGGGATACGCAGTATTTT.

V and J are TRBV10-2 and TRBJ2-5; 8 nucleotides agree with TRBD1. Trimming at V came to 3 bases and at J to 4 bases, leaving 7 bases not matched to a gene. Per the germline V gene, CDR1 is WSHSY and CDR2 is SAAADI. CDR3 length: 15 residues. CDR3 sequence: CASSDQGARLETQYF. DNA for the CDR3: TGCGCCAGCAGTGACCAGGGGGCGCGATTAGAGACCCAGTACTTC.

The J gene is TRBJ2-5, the V gene TRBV14; TRBD2 matches 7 bases. The CDR3 length is 15 residues. Germline V gene data show CDR1 as SGHDN and CDR2 as FVKESK. V was clipped by 4 bases and J by 7 bases; unmatched bases: 12. DNA of the CDR3: TGTGCCAGCAGCCCCTCAGACATTCGCGGGGGGACCCAGTACTTC. Translated, it gives CASSPSDIRGGTQYF.

This clonotype was recorded many times. The chain couples TRBV7-9 to TRBJ2-5; tentative D call: TRBD2 (6 bases). The V gene lost 1 base and the J gene lost 6 bases, with 12 bases spanning the gap. Germline V gene data show CDR1 as SEHNR and CDR2 as FQNEAQ (reference sequence). The CDR3 has 14 amino acids. The CDR3 DNA sequence: TGTGCCAGCAGCTTAGACCTAGCGAGGCAGACCCAGTACTTC. Translation gives CASSLDLARQTQYF.

The chain has TRBV14 and TRBJ1-1; no definite D call. Germline V gene data show CDR1 as SGHDN and CDR2 as FVKESK. Trimming left V 9 bases short and J 3 bases short, with 17 bases between. The CDR3 extends over 14 amino acids. The CDR3: CARTRTLVDTEAFF. Written as DNA, the CDR3 is TGTGCCAGGACCAGGACCCTCGTTGACACTGAAGCTTTCTTT.

The chain carries TRBV6-2 or TRBV6-3 and TRBJ1-1, with 8 bases lining up with TRBD1. The V gene's germline CDR1 is MNHEY and CDR2 SVGEGT. The ends lost 8 bases at V and 1 base at J; junction bases unmatched: 9. The CDR3 is 15 residues long. Here the CDR3 reads CASSRQGATNTEAFF. CDR3 DNA sequence: TGTGCCAGCTCTCGGCAGGGGGCGACGAACACTGAAGCTTTCTTT.

This clonotype showed up many times. This chain links TRBV6-2 or TRBV6-3 with TRBJ2-7, with D perhaps TRBD1 or TRBD2 (5 bases each). CDR3 size: 11 residues. Germline V CDR1 and CDR2: MNHEY, SVGEGT. V was trimmed by 3 bases and J by 6 bases, leaving 6 bases between them. This chain's CDR3 is CASSYGGEQYV. The CDR3 bases are TGTGCCAGCAGTTATGGGGGCGAGCAGTACGTC.

This clonotype appeared a few times. This rearrangement joins TRBV7-9 to TRBJ2-1, with D maybe TRBD1 (6 bases). V lost 8 bases and J 4 bases, leaving 18 bases between the germline ends. The CDR3 runs 15 residues. The germline gives CDR1 SEHNR, CDR2 FQNEAQ (reference sequence). This CDR3 is CASVFPGTLYNEQFF. The CDR3 coding sequence is TGTGCCAGCGTTTTTCCGGGGACACTTTACAATGAGCAGTTCTTC.

This clonotype has a count of ten or more. This sequence joins TRBV20-1 and TRBJ2-4; D uncertain. Trimming left V 0 bases short and J 0 bases short, with 12 bases between. There are 16 residues in the CDR3. From germline, CDR1 is DFQATT and CDR2 SNEGSKA (reference sequence). The CDR3, as DNA: TGCAGTGCTAGAGATTTGTTAGGTTTAGCCAAAAACATTCAGTACTTC. Protein product: CSARDLLGLAKNIQYF.

The chain recombines TRBV5-1 with TRBJ1-5; a weak D match, TRBD1 (5 bases). Germline CDR1 and CDR2: SGHRS and YFSETQ. V lost 0 bases, J lost 7 bases, and 14 bases lay in between. This CDR3 spans 15 amino acids. The CDR3 spells CASSLEGWVDQPQHF. CDR3 in DNA: TGCGCCAGCAGCTTGGAGGGGTGGGTCGACCAGCCCCAGCATTTT.